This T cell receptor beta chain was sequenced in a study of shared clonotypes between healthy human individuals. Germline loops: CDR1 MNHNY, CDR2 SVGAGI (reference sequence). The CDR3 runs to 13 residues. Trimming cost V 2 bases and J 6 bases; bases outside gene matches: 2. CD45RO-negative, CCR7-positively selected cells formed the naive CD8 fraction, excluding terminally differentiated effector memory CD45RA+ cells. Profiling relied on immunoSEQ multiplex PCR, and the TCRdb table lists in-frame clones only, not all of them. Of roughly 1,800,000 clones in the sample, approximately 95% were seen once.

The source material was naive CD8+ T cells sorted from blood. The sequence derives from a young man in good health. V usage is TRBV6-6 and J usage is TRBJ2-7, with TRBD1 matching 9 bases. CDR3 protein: CASSYGTGLEQYF. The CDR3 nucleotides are TGTGCCAGCAGTTACGGGACAGGGCTCGAGCAGTACTTC.